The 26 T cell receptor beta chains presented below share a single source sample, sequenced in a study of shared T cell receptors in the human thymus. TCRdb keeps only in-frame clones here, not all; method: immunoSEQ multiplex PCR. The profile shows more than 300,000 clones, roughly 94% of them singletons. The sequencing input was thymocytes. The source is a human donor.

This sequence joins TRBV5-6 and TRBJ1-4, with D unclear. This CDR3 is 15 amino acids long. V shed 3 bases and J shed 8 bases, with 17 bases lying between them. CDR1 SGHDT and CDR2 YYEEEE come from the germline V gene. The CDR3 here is CASSWHGLLEEKLFF. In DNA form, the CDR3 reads TGTGCCAGCAGCTGGCATGGCCTCTTAGAAGAAAAACTGTTTTTT.

CDR3 sequence reads: CASSLAWRPKGSGTEAFF. The CDR3 DNA reads as TGTGCCAGCAGCTTAGCGTGGCGGCCCAAGGGCTCAGGGACTGAAGCTTTCTTT. The rearrangement links TRBV7-2 to TRBJ1-1, with D perhaps matching TRBD1 (5 bases). Germline V gives CDR1 SGHTA, CDR2 FQGNSA. The CDR3 consists of 18 residues. Trimming took 0 bases from V and 5 from J, leaving 22 bases between them.

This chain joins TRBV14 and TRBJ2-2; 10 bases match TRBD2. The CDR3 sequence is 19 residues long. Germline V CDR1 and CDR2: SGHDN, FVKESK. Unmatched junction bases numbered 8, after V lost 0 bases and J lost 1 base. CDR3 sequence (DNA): TGTGCCAGCAGCCAAGATAAGAGGACTAGCGGATTGAACACCGGGGAGCTGTTTTTT. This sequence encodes CASSQDKRTSGLNTGELFF.

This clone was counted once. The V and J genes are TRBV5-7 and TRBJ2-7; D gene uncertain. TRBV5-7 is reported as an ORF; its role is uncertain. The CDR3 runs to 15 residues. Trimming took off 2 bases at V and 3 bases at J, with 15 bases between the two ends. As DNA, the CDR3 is TGTGCCAGCAGCTTTCGTCAGGCCGCCGACTACGAGCAGTACTTC. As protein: CASSFRQAADYEQYF.

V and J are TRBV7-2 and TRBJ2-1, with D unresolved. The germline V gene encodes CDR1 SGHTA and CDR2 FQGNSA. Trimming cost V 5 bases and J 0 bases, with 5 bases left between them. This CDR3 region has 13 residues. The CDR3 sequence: CASSPASYNEQFF. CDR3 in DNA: TGTGCCAGCAGCCCAGCCTCCTACAATGAGCAGTTCTTC.

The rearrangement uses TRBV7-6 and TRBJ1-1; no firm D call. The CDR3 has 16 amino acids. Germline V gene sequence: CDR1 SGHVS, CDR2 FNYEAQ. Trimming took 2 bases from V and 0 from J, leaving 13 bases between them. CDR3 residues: CASSLMRISLNTEAFF. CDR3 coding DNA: TGTGCCAGCAGCTTAATGAGGATTTCGCTGAACACTGAAGCTTTCTTT.

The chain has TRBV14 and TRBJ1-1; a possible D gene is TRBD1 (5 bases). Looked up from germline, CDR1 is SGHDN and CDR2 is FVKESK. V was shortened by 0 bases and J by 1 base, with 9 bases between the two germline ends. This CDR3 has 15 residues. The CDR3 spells CASSQERGRNTEAFF. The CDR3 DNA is TGTGCCAGCAGCCAAGAGAGGGGCCGGAACACTGAAGCTTTCTTT.

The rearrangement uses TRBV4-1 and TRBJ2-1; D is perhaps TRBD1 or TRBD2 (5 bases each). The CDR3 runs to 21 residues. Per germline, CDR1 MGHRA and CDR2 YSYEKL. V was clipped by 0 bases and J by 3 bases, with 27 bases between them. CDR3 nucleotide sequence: TGCGCCAGCAGCCAAGATTTTTATCGCAGCCGGGACCCCACCCGCTACAATGAGCAGTTCTTC. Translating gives CASSQDFYRSRDPTRYNEQFF.

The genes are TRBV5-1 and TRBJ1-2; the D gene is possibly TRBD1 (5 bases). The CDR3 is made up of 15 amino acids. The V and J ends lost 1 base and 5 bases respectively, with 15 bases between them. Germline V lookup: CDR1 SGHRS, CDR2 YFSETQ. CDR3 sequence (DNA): TGCGCCAGCAGCTTGTTAGGGGAAGGAGAATATGGCTACACCTTC. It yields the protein CASSLLGEGEYGYTF.

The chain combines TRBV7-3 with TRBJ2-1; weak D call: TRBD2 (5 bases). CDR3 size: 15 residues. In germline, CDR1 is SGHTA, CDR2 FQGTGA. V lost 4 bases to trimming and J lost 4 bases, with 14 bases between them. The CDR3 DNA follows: TGTGCCAGCAGCTCATGTACATCGGGATACAATGAGCAGTTCTTC. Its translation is CASSSCTSGYNEQFF.

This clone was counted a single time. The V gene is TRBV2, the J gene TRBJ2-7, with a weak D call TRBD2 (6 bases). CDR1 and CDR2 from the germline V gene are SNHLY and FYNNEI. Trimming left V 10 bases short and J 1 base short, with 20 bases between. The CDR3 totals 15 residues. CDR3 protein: CATSQEAGRSYEQYF. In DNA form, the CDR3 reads TGTGCCACCTCCCAAGAGGCCGGGAGATCCTACGAGCAGTACTTC.

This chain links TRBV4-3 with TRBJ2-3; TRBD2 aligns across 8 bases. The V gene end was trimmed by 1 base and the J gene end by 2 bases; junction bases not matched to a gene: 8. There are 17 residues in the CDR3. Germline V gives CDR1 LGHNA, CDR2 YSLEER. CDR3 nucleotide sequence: TGCGCCAGCAGCCAAGCAGGGGCGGGAGGACCCACAGATACGCAGTATTTT. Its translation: CASSQAGAGGPTDTQYF.

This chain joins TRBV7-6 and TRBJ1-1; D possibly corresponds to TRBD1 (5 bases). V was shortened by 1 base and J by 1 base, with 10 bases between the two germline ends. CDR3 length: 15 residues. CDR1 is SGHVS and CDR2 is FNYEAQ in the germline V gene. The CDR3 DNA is TGTGCCAGCAGCTTAGAGTGGGGGGAGAACACTGAAGCTTTCTTT. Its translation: CASSLEWGENTEAFF.

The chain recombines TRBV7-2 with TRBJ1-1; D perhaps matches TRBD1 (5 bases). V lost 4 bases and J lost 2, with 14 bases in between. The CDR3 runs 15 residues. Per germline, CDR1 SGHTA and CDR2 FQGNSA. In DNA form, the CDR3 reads TGTGCCAGCAGCTCGGCGGGGCAGGGTAACACTGAAGCTTTCTTT. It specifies CASSSAGQGNTEAFF.

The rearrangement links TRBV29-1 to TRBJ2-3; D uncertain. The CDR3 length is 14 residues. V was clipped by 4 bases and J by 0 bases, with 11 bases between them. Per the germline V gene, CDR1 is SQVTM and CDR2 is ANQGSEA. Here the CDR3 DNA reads TGCAGCGTTGGTTCGGCTTTTAGCACAGATACGCAGTATTTT. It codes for CSVGSAFSTDTQYF.

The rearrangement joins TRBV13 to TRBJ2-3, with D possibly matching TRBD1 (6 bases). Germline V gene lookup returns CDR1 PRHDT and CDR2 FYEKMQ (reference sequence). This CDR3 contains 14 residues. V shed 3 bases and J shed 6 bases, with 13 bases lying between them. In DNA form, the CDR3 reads TGTGCCAGCAGCTTGGGACACCTTATGGATACGCAGTATTTT. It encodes CASSLGHLMDTQYF. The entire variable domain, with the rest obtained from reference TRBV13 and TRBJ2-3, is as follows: AAGVIQSPRHLIKEKRETATLKCYPIPRHDTVYWYQQGPGQDPQFLISFYEKMQSDKGSIPDRFSAQQFSDYHSELNMSSLELGDSALYFCASSLGHLMDTQYFGPGTRLTVL.

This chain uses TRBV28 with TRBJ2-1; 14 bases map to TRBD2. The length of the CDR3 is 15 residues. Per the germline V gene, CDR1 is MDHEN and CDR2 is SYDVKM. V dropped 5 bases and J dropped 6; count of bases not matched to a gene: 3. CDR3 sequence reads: CASSQGLAGANEQFF. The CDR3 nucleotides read TGTGCCAGCAGTCAGGGACTAGCGGGAGCCAATGAGCAGTTCTTC. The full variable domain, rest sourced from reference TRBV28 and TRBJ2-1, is DVKVTQSSRYLVKRTGEKVFLECVQDMDHENMFWYRQDPGLGLRLIYFSYDVKMKEKGDIPEGYSVSREKKERFSLILESASTNQTSMYLCASSQGLAGANEQFFGPGTRLTVL.

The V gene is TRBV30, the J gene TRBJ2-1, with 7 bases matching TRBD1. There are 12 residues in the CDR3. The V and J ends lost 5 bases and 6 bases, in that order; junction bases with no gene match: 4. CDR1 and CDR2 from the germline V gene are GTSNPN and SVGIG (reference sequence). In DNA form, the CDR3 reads TGTGCCTGGGTGGACAGGCTCAATGAGCAGTTCTTC. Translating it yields CAWVDRLNEQFF.

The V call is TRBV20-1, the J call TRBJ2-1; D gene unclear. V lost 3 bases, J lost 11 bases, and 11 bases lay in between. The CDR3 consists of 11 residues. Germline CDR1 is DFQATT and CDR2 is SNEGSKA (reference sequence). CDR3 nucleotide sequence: TGCAGTGCTAGTCACAGACGAAAGCAGTTCTTC. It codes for CSASHRRKQFF.

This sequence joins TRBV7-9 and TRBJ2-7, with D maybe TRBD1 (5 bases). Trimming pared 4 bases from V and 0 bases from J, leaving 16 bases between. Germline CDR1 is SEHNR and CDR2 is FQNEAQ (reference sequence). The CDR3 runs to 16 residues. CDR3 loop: CASSSLRREDSYEQYF. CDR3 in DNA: TGTGCCAGCAGCTCCCTCCGCAGGGAAGACTCCTACGAGCAGTACTTC.

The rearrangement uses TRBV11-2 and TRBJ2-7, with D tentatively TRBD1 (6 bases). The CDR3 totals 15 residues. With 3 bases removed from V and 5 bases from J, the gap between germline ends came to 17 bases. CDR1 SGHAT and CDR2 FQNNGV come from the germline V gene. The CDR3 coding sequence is TGTGCCAGCAGCTTCCTCGAGACAGGTGGTCACGAGCAGTACTTC. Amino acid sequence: CASSFLETGGHEQYF.

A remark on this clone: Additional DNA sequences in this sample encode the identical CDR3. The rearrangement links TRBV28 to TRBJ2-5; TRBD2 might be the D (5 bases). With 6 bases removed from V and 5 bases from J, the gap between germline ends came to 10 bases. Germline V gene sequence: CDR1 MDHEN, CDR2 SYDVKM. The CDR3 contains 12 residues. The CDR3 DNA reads TGTGCCAGCAGCACCGGGGAGGAGACCCAGTACTTC. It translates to CASSTGEETQYF.

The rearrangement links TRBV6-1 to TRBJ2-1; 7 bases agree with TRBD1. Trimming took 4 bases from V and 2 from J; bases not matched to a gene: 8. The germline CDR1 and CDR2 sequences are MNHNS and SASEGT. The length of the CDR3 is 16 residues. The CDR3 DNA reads TGTGCCAGCAGTGGGAAGCGACAGGGTCCCTACAATGAGCAGTTCTTC. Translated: CASSGKRQGPYNEQFF.

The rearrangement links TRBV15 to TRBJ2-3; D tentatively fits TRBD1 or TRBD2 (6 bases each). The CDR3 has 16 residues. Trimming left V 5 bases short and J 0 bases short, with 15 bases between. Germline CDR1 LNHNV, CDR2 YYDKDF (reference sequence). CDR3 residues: CATSGGGSGSTDTQYF. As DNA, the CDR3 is TGTGCCACCAGCGGAGGGGGTAGCGGTAGCACAGATACGCAGTATTTT.

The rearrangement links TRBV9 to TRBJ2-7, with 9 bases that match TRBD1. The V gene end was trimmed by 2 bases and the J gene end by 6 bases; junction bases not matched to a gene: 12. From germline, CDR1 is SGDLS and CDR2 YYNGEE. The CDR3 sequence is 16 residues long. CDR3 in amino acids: CASSVGTGPGPSEQYF. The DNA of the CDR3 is TGTGCCAGCAGCGTCGGGACAGGGCCAGGCCCGAGCGAGCAGTACTTC.

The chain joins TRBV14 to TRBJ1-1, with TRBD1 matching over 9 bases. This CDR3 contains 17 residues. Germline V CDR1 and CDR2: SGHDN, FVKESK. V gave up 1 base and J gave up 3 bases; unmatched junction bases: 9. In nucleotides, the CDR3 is TGTGCCAGCAGCCAAGGGCTTGGGGACAGGGTTGACACTGAAGCTTTCTTT. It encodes CASSQGLGDRVDTEAFF.